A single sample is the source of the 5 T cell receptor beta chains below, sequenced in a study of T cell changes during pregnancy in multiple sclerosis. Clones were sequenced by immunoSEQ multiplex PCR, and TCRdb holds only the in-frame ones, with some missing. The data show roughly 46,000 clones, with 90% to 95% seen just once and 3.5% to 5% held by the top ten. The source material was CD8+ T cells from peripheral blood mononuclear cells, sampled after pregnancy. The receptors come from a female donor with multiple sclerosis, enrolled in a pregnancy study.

The CDR3 reads CASSQEARGAEETQYF. The CDR3 DNA reads TGCGCCAGCAGCCAAGAGGCGCGGGGGGCTGAGGAGACCCAGTACTTC. The rearrangement links TRBV4-1 to TRBJ2-5; 8 nucleotides agree with TRBD2. Looked up from germline, CDR1 is MGHRA and CDR2 is YSYEKL. V dropped 0 bases and J dropped 5; count of bases not matched to a gene: 8. The CDR3 consists of 16 residues.

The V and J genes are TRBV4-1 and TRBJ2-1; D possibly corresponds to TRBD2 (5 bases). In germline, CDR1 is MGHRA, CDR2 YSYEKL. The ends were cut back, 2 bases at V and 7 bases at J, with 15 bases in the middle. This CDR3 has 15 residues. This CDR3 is CASSQPTEGGNEQFF. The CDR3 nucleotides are TGCGCCAGCAGCCAACCCACAGAGGGCGGGAATGAGCAGTTCTTC.

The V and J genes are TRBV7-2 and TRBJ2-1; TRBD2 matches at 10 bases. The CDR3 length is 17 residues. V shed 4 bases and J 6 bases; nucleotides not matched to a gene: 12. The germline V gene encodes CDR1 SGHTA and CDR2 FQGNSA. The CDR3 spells CASSSTPLAGATNEQFF. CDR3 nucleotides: TGTGCCAGCAGCTCTACCCCCCTAGCGGGGGCCACCAATGAGCAGTTCTTC.

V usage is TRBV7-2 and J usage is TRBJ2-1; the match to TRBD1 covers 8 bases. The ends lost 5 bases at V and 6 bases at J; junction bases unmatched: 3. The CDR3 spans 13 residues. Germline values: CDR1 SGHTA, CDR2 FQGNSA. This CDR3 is CASSRGQGNEQFF. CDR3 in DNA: TGTGCCAGCAGCCGAGGACAGGGCAATGAGCAGTTCTTC. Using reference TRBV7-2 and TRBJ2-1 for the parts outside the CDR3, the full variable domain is GAGVSQSPSNKVTEKGKDVELRCDPISGHTALYWYRQSLGQGLEFLIYFQGNSAPDKSGLPSDRFSAERTGGSVSTLTIQRTQQEDSAVYLCASSRGQGNEQFFGPGTRLTVL.

CDR3 bases: TGCAGCGCTGCCCAGGGGGCCAAAAACATTCAGTACTTC. The encoded protein is CSAAQGAKNIQYF. The chain employs TRBV29-1 and TRBJ2-4; a possible D gene is TRBD1 (6 bases). V shed 7 bases and J shed 1 base, with 11 bases lying between them. The CDR3 runs to 13 residues. Germline values: CDR1 SQVTM, CDR2 ANQGSEA.